This T cell receptor (beta chain) was retrieved from a study of PD-1 blockade in classical Hodgkin lymphoma. Study information: Patients were infused with nivolumab 3 mg/kg every 2 weeks.

Germline V gene lookup returns CDR1 SGDLS and CDR2 YYNGEE. After removal of 4 bases from V and 0 bases from J, the junction contained 11 bases not matched to a gene. The CDR3 is made up of 17 amino acids. The sample's time point: cycle 4 day 1 (C4D1), after more than five weeks of nivolumab. Every single patient, without exception, relapsed after autologous stem cell transplantation, and brentuximab vedotin exposure varied. Study results and limitations: Before treatment, complete responders showed about the same diversity as newly diagnosed patients.

Many counts were recorded for this clone. No antigen is known for it. Sequenced by immunoSEQ multiplex PCR; TCRdb stores in-frame clones only, minus some. Of about 41,000 clones in the sample, 55% to 70% were seen once. The sequence came from a human donor with classical Hodgkin lymphoma. The source material was peripheral blood mononuclear cells (PBMCs), sampled before the fourth cycle of nivolumab. The V gene is TRBV9, the J gene TRBJ2-3; 7 bases map to TRBD1. In nucleotides, the CDR3 is TGTGCCAGCAGCCTCCGGACAGGTCGAACTAGCACAGATACGCAGTATTTT. Amino acid sequence: CASSLRTGRTSTDTQYF.